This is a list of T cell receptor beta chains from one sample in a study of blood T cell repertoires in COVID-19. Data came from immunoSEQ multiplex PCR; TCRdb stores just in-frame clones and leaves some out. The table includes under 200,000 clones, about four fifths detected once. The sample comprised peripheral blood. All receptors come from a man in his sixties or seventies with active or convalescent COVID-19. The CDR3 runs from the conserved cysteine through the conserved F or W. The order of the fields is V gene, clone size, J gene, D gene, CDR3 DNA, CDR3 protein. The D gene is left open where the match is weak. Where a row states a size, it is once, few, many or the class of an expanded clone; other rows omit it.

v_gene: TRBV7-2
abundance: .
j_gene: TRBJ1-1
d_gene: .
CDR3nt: TGTGCCAGCCGGGAAAACTGGAACACTGAAGCTTTCTTT
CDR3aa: CASRENWNTEAFF

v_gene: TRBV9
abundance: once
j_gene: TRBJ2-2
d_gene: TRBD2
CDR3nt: TGTGCCAGCAGCGTAGGTGGGAGGGGTAACGGGGAGCTGTTTTTT
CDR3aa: CASSVGGRGNGELFF

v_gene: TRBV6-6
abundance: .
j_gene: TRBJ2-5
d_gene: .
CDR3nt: TGTGCCAGCAATTTGGGGGGACAAGAGACCCAGTACTTC
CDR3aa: CASNLGGQETQYF

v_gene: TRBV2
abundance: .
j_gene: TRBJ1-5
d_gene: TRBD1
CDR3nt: TGTGCCAGCAGTGCTCTCAGACAGGGCTTCACGAGCAATCAGCCCCAGCATTTT
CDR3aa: CASSALRQGFTSNQPQHF

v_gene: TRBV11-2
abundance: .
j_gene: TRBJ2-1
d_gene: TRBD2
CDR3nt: TGTGCCAGCAGCTCTTCGAGCGGGAGCTCCTACAATGAGCAGTTCTTC
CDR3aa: CASSSSSGSSYNEQFF

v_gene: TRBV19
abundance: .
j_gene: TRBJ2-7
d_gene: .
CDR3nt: TGTGCCAGTAGTATACAGGGTGAGCAGTACTTC
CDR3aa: CASSIQGEQYF

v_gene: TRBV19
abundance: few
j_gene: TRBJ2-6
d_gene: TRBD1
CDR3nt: TGTGCCAGTAGTTCGGACAGGGTACTTTCTGGGGCCAACGTCCTGACTTTC
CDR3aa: CASSSDRVLSGANVLTF

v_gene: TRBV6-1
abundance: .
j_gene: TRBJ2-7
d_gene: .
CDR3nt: TGTGCCAGCAGTGAAGCGGGCCAAAAGAACTACGAGCAGTACTTC
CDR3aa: CASSEAGQKNYEQYF

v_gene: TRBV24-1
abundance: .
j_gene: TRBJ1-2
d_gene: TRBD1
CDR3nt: TGTGCCACCACTGTCGGACAGGTTGCATTCTATGGCTACACCTTC
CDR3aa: CATTVGQVAFYGYTF

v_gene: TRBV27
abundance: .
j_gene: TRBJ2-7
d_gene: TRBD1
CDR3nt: TGTGCCAGCAGTTCCGGGACAGGGATACCATACGAGCAGTACTTC
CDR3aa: CASSSGTGIPYEQYF

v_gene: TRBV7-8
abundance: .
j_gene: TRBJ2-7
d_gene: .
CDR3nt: TGTGCCAGCAGCTTAGTTGCTGGGGCCCGTGTGGAGCAGTACTTC
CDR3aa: CASSLVAGARVEQYF

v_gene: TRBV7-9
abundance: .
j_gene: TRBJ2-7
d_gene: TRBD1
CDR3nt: TGTGCCAGCGAAATGGGGGACAGGCTTGCCGAGCAGTACTTC
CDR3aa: CASEMGDRLAEQYF

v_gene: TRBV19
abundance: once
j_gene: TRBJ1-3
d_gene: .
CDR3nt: TGTGCCAGTAGTATCCAGGGGCGATCTGGAAACACCATATATTTT
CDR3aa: CASSIQGRSGNTIYF

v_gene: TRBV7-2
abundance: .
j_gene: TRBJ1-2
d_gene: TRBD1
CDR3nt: TGTGCCAGCAGTCGATATACAGGGGACTATGGCTACACCTTC
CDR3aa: CASSRYTGDYGYTF

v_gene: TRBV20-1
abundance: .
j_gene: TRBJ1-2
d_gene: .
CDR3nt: TGCAGTGCTAGTAACGGGTCTAGTTATGGCTACACCTTC
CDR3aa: CSASNGSSYGYTF

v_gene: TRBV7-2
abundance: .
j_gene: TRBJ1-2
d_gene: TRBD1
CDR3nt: TGTGCCAGCAGCTTACTCTCTCCGGGACAGACGATGAACTATGGCTACACCTTC
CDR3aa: CASSLLSPGQTMNYGYTF

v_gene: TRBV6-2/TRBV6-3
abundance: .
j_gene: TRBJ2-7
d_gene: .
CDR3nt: TGTGCCAGCAGTTACTTAACAGGGATAACCTACGAGCAGTACTTC
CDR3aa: CASSYLTGITYEQYF

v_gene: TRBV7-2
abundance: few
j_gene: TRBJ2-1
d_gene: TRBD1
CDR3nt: TGTGCCAGCAGCCAAATGGGACAGCATTACAATGAGCAGTTCTTC
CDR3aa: CASSQMGQHYNEQFF

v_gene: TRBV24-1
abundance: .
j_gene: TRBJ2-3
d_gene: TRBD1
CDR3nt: TGTGCCACCAGTTCCGACAGGGACACAGATACGCAGTATTTT
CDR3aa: CATSSDRDTDTQYF

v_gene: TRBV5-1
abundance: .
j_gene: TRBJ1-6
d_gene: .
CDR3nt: TGCGCCAGCAGCCCGGGGGGACGGGATTCACCCCTCCACTTT
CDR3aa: CASSPGGRDSPLHF

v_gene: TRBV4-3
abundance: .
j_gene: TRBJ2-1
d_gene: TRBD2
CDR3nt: TGCGCCAGCAGCCAAGATAGGCTAGCGGGCAATGAGCAGTTCTTC
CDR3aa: CASSQDRLAGNEQFF

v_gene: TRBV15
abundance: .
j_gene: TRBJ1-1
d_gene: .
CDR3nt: TGTGCCACCAGCAGAGCGGGGGTGAACACTGAAGCTTTCTTT
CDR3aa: CATSRAGVNTEAFF

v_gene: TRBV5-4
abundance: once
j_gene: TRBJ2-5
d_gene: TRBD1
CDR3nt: TGTGCCAGCAGCCACGGGACAGGCAGACAAGAGACCCAGTACTTC
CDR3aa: CASSHGTGRQETQYF

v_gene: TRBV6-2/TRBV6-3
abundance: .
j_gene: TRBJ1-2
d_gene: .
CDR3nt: TGTGCCAGCAGTTACGCCCAGGGAGGGAGCTATGGCTACACCTTC
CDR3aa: CASSYAQGGSYGYTF